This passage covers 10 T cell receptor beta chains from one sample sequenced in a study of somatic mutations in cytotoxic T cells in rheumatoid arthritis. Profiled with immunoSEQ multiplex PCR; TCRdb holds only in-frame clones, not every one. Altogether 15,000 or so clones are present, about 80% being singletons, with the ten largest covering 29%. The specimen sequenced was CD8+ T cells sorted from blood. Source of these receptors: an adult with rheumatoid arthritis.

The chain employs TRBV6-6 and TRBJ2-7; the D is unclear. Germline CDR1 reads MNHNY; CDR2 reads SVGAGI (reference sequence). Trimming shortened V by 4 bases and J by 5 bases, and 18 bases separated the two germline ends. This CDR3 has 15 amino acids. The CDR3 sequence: CASSSPAWIFHEQYF. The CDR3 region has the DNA TGTGCCAGCAGTTCACCCGCATGGATATTCCACGAGCAGTACTTC.

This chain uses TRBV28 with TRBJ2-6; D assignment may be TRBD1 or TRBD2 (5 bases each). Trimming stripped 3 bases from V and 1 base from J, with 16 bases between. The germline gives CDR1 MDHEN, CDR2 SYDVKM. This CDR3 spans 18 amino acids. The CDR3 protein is CASSLLRDVASGANVLTF. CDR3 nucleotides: TGTGCCAGCAGTTTGCTTCGGGACGTGGCATCTGGGGCCAACGTCCTGACTTTC.

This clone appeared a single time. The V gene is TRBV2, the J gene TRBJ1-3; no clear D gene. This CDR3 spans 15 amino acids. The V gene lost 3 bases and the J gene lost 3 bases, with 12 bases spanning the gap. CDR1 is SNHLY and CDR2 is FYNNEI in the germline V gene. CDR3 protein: CASSEARAYGNTIYF. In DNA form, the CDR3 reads TGTGCCAGCAGTGAGGCGCGGGCGTATGGAAACACCATATATTTT.

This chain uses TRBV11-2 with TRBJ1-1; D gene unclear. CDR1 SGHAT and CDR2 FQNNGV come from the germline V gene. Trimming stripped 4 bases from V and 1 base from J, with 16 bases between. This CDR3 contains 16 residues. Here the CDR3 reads CASSSPGGVGNTEAFF. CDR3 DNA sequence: TGTGCCAGCAGCTCCCCGGGTGGAGTGGGGAACACTGAAGCTTTCTTT.

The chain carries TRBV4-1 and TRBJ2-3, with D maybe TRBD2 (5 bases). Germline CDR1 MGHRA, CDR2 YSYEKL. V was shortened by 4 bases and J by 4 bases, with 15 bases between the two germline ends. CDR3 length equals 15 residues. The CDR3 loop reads CASSLSGGAADTQYF. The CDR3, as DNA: TGCGCCAGCAGCCTCTCGGGTGGAGCGGCAGATACGCAGTATTTT.

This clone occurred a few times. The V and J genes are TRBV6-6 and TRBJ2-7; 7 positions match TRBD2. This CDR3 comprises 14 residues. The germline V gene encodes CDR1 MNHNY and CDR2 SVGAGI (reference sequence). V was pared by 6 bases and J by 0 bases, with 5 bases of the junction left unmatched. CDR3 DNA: TGTGCCAGCAGACTCGGGAGGAGCTCCTACGAGCAGTACTTC. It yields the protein CASRLGRSSYEQYF.

CDR3 sequence: CASSERPWTSGRAGELFF. Written as DNA, the CDR3 is TGTGCCAGCAGCGAGCGCCCCTGGACTAGCGGTCGGGCCGGGGAGCTGTTTTTT. This chain uses TRBV11-2 with TRBJ2-2; TRBD2 matches at 10 bases. Germline CDR1 SGHAT, CDR2 FQNNGV. Unmatched junction bases numbered 15, after V lost 5 bases and J lost 6 bases. This CDR3 is 18 amino acids long. Supplemented by reference TRBV11-2 and TRBJ2-2, the full variable domain reads EAGVAQSPRYKIIEKRQSVAFWCNPISGHATLYWYQQILGQGPKLLIQFQNNGVVDDSQLPKDRFSAERLKGVDSTLKIQPAKLEDSAVYLCASSERPWTSGRAGELFFGEGSRLTVL.

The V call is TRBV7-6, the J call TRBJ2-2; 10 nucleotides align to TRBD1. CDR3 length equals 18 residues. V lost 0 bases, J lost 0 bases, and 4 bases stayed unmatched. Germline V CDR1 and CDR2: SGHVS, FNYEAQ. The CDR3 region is CASSLARDRGPNTGELFF. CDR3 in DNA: TGTGCCAGCAGCTTAGCCCGGGACAGGGGACCGAACACCGGGGAGCTGTTTTTT.

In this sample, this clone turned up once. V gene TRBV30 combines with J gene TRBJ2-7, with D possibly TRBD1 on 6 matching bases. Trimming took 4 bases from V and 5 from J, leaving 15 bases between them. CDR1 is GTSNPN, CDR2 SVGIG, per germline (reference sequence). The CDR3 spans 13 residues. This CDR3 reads CAWTSGAFHEQYF. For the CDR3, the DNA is TGTGCCTGGACGTCAGGGGCTTTCCACGAGCAGTACTTC.

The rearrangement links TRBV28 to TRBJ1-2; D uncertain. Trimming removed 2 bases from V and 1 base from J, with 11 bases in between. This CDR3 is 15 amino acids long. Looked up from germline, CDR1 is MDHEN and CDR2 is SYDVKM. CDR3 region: CASSLSSWGNYGYTF. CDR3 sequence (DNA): TGTGCCAGCAGTTTAAGTTCGTGGGGTAACTATGGCTACACCTTC.